This TCR beta chain was documented in a study of blood T cell repertoires in COVID-19. Study-wide context: T cells, B-cell-depleted T cells, or PBMCs provided the cDNA or gDNA that served as material.

The authors' processing: From reference gene primer amplification, estimates of nucleated cell counts were derived. Generated by immunoSEQ multiplex PCR, the TCRdb table keeps only in-frame clones and is missing some. That table is the source of V, J and clone size, and D and trimming were worked out from the DNA. The sample includes under 150,000 clones, about 80% of them seen just once. V was pared by 5 bases and J by 4 bases, with 12 bases of the junction left unmatched. CDR1 and CDR2 from the germline V gene are KGHSH and LQKENI. The CDR3 totals 16 residues. Material for sequencing was peripheral blood. The origin of this receptor is a human donor in a cohort sampled during active COVID-19. The chain is built from TRBV18 and TRBJ1-2, with TRBD1 matching 8 bases. The CDR3 bases are TGTGCCAGCTCAATCGACAGGGGCCAGGGGGGCTATGGCTACACCTTC. Protein: CASSIDRGQGGYGYTF.